The table lists the clone carrying this T cell receptor beta chain with a count of one. As yet, its antigen is unknown. Likely a read error: the CDR3 ends without its conserved phenylalanine or tryptophan. The data derive from a study of response to subunit inactivated influenza vaccine. Study-wide findings and caveats: Researchers suggested that each seasonal influenza vaccination recruits few new T cells.

A single record per CDR3 protein comes from TCRdb applying MiXCR to the RT-PCR reads. The sample lists under 550,000 distinct CDR3 sequences; around 8% were seen once. The clonotype originates from a man aged 50 to 69 who received an inactivated influenza vaccine. This sample comprised PBMCs from blood, obtained 23 months after vaccination.

The CDR3, as DNA: TGCAGCGTTGTCTACCCGATGGGGTACGAGCAGTACTCC. The encoded protein is CSVVYPMGYEQYS. The rearrangement joins TRBV29-1 to TRBJ2-7; D gene unclear. Trimming shortened V by 4 bases and J by 4 bases, and 14 bases separated the two germline ends. The CDR3 extends over 13 amino acids. Germline CDR1 and CDR2: SQVTM and ANQGSEA.